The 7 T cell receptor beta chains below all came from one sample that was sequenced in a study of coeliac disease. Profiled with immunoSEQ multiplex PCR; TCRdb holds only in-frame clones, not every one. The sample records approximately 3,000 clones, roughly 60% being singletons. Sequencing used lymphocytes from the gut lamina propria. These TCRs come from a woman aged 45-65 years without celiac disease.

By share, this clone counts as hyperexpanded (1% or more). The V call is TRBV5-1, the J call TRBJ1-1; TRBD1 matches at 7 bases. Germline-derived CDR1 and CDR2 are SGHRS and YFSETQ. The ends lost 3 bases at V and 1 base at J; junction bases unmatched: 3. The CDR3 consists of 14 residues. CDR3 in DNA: TGCGCCAGCAGCTCAACAGGGGCGAACACTGAAGCTTTCTTT. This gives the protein CASSSTGANTEAFF.

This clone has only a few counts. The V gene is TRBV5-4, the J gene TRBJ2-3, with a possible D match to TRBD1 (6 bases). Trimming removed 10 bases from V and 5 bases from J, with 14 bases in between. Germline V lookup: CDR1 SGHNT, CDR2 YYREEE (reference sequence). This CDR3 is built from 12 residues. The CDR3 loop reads CALGIGGDTQYF. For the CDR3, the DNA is TGTGCCTTAGGAATAGGGGGAGATACGCAGTATTTT.

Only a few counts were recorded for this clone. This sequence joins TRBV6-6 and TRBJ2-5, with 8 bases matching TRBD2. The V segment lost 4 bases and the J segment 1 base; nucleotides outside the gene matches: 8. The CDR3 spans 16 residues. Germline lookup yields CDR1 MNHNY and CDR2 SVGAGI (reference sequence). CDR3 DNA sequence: TGTGCCAGCAGTTCGGGGGGGCGGTTACGCCAAGAGACCCAGTACTTC. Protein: CASSSGGRLRQETQYF.

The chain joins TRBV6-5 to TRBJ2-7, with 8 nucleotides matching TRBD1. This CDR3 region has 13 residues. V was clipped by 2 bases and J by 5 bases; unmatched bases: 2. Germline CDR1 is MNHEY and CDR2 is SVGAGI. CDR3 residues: CASSYDRGNEQYF. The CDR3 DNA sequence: TGTGCCAGCAGTTACGACAGGGGTAACGAGCAGTACTTC.

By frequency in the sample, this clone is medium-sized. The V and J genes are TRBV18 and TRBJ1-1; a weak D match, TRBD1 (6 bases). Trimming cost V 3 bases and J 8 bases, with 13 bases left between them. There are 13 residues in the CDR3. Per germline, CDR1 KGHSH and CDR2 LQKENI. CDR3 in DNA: TGTGCCAGCTCACCGCTACAGGGTAGCGAAGCTTTCTTT. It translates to CASSPLQGSEAFF.

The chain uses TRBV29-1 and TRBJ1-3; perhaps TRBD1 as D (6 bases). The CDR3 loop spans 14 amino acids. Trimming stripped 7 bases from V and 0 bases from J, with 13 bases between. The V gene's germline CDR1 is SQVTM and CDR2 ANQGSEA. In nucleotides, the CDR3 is TGCAGCGGCTCAGGGGTTGTCTCTGGAAACACCATATATTTT. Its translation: CSGSGVVSGNTIYF.

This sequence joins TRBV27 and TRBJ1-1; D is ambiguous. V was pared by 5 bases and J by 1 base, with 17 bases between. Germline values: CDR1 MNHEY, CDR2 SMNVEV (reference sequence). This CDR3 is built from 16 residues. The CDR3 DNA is TGTGCCAGCAGTGTACTCCCCGGCGGCGGGAACACTGAAGCTTTCTTT. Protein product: CASSVLPGGGNTEAFF.